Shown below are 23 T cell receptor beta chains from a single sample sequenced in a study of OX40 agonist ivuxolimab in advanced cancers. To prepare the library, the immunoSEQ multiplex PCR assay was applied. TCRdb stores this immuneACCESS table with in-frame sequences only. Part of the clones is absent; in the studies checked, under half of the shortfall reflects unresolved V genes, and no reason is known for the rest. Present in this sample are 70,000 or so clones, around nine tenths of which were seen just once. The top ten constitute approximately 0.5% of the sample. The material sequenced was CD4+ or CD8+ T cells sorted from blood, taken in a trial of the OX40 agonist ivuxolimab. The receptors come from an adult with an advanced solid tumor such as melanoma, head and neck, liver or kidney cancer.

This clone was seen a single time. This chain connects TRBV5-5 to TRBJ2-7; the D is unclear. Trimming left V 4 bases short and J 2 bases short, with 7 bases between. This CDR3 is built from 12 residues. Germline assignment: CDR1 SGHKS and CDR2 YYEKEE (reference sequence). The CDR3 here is CASSAHTYEQYF. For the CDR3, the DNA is TGTGCCAGCAGCGCACACACCTACGAGCAGTACTTC.

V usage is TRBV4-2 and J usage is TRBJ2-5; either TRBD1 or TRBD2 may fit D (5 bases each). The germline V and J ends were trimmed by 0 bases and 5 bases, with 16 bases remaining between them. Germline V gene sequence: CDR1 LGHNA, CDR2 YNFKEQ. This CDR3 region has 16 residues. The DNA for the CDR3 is TGTGCCAGCAGCCAAGATTGGTTGCAGGGACGGGAGACCCAGTACTTC. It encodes CASSQDWLQGRETQYF.

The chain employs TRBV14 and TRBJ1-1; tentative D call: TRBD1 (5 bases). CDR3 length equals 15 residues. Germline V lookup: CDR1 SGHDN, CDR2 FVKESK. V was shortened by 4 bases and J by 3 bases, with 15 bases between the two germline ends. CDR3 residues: CASSPIGAKHTEAFF. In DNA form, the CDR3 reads TGTGCCAGCAGCCCCATCGGGGCTAAGCACACTGAAGCTTTCTTT.

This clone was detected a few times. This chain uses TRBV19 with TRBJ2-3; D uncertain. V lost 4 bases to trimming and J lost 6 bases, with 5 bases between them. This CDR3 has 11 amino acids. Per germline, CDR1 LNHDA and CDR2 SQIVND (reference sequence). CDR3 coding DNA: TGTGCCAGTAGTAGGTGGGATACGCAGTATTTT. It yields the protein CASSRWDTQYF.

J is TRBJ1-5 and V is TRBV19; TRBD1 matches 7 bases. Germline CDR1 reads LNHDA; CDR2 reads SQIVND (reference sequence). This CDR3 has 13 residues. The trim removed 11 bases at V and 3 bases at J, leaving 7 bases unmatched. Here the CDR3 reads CAGGTDYNQPQHF. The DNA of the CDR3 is TGTGCCGGAGGGACAGACTACAATCAGCCCCAGCATTTT.

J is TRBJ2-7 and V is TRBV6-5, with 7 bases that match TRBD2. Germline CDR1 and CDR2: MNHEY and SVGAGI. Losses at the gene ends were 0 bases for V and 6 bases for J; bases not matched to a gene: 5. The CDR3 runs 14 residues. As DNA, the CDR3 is TGTGCCAGCAGTTACTCGGGAGGGACTGGCGAGCAGTACTTC. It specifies CASSYSGGTGEQYF.

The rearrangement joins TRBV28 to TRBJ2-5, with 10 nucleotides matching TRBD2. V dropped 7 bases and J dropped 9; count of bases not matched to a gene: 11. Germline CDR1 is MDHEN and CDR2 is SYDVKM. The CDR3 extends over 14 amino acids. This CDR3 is CASTTPPSGRAQYF. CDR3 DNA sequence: TGTGCCAGCACCACCCCGCCGAGCGGGAGGGCCCAGTACTTC.

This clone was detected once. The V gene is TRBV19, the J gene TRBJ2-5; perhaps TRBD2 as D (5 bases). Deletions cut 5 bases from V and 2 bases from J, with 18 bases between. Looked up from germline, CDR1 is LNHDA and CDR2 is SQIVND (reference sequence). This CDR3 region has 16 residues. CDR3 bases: TGTGCCAGTAGTCCCCGAGTGGCTAGCATTCAAGAGACCCAGTACTTC. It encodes CASSPRVASIQETQYF.

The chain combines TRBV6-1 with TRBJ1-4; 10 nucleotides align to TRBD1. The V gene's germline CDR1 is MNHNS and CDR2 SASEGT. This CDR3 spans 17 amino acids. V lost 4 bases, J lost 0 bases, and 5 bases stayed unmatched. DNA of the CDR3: TGTGCCAGCAGTGCATGGGACAGGGGCCCAACTAATGAAAAACTGTTTTTT. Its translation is CASSAWDRGPTNEKLFF.

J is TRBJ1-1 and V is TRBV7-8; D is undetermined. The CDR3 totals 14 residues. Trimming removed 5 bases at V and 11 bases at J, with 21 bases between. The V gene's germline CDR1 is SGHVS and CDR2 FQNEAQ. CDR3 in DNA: TGTGCCAGCAGCCCTCTATCGCCTGGCGCCCGGGCTTTCTTT. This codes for CASSPLSPGARAFF.

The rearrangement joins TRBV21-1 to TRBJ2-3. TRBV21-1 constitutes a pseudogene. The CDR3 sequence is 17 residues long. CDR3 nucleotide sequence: TGTGCCAGCATGCGACGTGGATTTGGGGGAGACACAGATACGCAGTATTTT. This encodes CASMRRGFGGDTDTQYF.

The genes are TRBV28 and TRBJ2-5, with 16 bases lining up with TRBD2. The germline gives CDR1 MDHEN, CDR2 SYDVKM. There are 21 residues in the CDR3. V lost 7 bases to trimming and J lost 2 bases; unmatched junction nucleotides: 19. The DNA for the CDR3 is TGTGCCAGCAAGGGCCGACCGGGACTAGCGGGAGGGCTAACTTGGCAAGAGACCCAGTACTTC. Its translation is CASKGRPGLAGGLTWQETQYF.

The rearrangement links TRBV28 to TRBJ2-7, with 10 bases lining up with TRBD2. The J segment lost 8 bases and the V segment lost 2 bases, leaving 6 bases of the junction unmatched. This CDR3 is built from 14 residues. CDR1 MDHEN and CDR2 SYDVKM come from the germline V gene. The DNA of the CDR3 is TGTGCCAGCAGTTTACTAGCGGGAGTAGAGAAGCAGTACTTC. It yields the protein CASSLLAGVEKQYF.

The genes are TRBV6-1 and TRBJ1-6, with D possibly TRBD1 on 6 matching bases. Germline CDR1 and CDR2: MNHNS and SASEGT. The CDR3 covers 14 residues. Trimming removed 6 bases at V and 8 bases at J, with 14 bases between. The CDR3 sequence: CASSRGPGDSPLHF. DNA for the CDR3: TGTGCCAGCAGCCGGGGGCCTGGGGATTCACCCCTCCACTTT.

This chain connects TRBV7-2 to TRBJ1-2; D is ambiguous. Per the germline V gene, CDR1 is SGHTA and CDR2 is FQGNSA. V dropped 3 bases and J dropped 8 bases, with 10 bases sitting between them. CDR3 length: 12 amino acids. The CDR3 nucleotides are TGTGCCAGCAGCTTGGAAAGGAGGGGCTACACCTTC. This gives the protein CASSLERRGYTF. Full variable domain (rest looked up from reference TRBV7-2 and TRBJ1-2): GAGVSQSPSNKVTEKGKDVELRCDPISGHTALYWYRQSLGQGLEFLIYFQGNSAPDKSGLPSDRFSAERTGGSVSTLTIQRTQQEDSAVYLCASSLERRGYTFGSGTRLTVV.

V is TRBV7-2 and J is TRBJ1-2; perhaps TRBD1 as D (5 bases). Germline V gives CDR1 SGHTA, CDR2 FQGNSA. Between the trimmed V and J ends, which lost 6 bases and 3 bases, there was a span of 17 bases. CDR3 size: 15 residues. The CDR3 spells CASSRSGQGDYGYTF. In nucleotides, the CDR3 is TGTGCCAGCAGTCGTTCTGGACAAGGCGACTATGGCTACACCTTC. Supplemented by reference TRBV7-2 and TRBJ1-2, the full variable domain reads GAGVSQSPSNKVTEKGKDVELRCDPISGHTALYWYRQSLGQGLEFLIYFQGNSAPDKSGLPSDRFSAERTGGSVSTLTIQRTQQEDSAVYLCASSRSGQGDYGYTFGSGTRLTVV.

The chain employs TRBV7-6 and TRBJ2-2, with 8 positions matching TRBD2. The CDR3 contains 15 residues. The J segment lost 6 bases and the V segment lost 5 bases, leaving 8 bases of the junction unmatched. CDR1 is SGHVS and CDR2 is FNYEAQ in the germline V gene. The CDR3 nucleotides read TGTGCCAGCAGCCGGGAGGGGTGGGGCTCCGGGGAGCTGTTTTTT. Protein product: CASSREGWGSGELFF.

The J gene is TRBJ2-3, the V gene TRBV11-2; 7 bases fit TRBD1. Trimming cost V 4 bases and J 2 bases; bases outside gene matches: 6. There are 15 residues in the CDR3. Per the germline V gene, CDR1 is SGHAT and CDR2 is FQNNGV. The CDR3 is CASSSRQGYTDTQYF. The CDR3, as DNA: TGTGCCAGCAGCTCCCGACAGGGTTACACAGATACGCAGTATTTT.

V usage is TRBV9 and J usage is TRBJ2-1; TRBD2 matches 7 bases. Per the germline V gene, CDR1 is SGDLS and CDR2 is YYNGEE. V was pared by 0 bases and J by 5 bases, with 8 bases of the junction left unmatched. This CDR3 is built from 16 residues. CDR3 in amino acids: CASSVASRLADNEQFF. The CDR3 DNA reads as TGTGCCAGCAGCGTAGCCTCCCGGCTAGCGGACAATGAGCAGTTCTTC.

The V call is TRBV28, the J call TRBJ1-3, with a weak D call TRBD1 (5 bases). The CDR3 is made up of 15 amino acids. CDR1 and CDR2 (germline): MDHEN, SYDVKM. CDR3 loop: CATELGGGDGNTIYF. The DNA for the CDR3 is TGTGCGACCGAACTGGGGGGTGGGGATGGGAACACCATATATTTT.

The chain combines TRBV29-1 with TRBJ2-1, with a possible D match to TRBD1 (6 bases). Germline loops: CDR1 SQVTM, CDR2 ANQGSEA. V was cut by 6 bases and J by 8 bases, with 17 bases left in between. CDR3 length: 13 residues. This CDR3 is CSVPGQPVDEQFF. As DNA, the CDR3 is TGCAGCGTCCCGGGACAACCTGTTGATGAGCAGTTCTTC.

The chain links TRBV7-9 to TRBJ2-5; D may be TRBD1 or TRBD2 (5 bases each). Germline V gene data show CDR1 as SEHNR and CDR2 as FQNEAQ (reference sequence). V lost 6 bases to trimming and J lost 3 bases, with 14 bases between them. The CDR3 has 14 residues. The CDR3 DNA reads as TGTGCCAGCAGATCTTCTCAGGGAGAAGAGACCCAGTACTTC. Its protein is CASRSSQGEETQYF.

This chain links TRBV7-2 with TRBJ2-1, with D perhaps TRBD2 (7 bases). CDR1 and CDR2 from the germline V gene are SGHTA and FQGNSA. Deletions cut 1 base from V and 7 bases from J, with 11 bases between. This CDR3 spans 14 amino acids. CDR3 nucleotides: TGTGCCAGCAGCTTAGGGCGGGGGCCGAATGAGCAGTTCTTC. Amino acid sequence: CASSLGRGPNEQFF.